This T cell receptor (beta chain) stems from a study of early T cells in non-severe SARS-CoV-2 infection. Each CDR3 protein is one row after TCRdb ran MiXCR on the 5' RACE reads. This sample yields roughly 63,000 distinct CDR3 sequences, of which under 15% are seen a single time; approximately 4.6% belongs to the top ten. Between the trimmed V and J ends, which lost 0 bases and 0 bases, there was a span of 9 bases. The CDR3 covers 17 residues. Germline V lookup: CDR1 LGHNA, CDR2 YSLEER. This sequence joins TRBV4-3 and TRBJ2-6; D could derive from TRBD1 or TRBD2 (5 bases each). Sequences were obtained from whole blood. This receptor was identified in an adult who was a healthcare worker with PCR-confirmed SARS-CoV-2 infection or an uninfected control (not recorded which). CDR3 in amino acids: CASSQEAGSSGANVLTF. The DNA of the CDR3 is TGCGCCAGCAGCCAAGAGGCAGGGAGCTCTGGGGCCAACGTCCTGACTTTC.